This T cell receptor beta chain was documented in a study of response to subunit inactivated influenza vaccine. General study findings and limits: Only a handful of new T cells, the authors suggested, are recruited with each seasonal influenza vaccination.

TCRdb recomputed calls from the RT-PCR reads with MiXCR, one row per CDR3 protein. The table includes 650,000 to 800,000 distinct CDR3 sequences, approximately 15% detected once. This clonotype was seen only a few times. Antigen unknown. Germline V gives CDR1 MNHEY, CDR2 SVGEGT. The CDR3 loop spans 21 amino acids. With V trimmed by 0 bases and J by 4 bases, 20 bases remained unmatched. This receptor was obtained from a man in his forties or fifties who received an inactivated influenza vaccine. This chain connects TRBV6-2 or TRBV6-3 to TRBJ2-1; 8 nucleotides agree with TRBD1. Sequenced material: PBMCs from blood, taken approximately 15 days before vaccination. The CDR3 here is CASSYSNWRGPGRGQYNEQFF. CDR3 nucleotides: TGTGCCAGCAGTTACTCGAATTGGCGGGGCCCAGGCAGGGGGCAATACAATGAGCAGTTCTTC.